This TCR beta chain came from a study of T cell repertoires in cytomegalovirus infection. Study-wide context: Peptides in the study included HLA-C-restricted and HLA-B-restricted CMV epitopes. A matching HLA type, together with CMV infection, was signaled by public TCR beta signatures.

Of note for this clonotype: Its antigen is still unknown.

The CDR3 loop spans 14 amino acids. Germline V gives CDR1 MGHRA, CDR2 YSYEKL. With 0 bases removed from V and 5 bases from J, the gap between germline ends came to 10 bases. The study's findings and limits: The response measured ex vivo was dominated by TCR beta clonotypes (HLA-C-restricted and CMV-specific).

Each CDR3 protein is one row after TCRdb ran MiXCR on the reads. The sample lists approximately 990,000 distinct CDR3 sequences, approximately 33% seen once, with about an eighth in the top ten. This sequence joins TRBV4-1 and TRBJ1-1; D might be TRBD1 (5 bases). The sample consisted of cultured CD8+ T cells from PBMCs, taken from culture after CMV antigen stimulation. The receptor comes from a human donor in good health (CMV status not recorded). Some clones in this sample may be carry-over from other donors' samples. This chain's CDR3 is CASSQEVKGTEAFF. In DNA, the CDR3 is TGCGCCAGCAGCCAAGAAGTCAAGGGGACTGAAGCTTTCTTT.